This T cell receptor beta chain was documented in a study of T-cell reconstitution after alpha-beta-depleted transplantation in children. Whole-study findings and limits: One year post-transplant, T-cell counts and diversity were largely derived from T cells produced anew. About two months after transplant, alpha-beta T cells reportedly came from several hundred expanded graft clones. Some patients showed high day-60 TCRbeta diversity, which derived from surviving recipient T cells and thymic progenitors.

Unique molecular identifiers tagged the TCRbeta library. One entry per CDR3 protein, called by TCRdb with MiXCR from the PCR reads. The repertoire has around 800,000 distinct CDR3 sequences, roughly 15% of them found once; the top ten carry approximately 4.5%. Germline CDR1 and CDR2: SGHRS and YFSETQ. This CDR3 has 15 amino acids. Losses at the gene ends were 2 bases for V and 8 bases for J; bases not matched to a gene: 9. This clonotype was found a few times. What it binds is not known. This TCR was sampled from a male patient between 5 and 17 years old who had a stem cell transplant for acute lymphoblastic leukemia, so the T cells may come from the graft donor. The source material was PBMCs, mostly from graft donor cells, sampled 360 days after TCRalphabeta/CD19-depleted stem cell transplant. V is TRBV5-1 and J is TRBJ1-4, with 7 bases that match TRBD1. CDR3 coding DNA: TGCGCCAGCAGCTTCGGGACAGCCCTGGGCGAAAAACTGTTTTTT. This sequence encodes CASSFGTALGEKLFF.